One sample yielded the 10 T cell receptor beta chains listed below, sequenced in a study of blood T cell repertoires in COVID-19. Data came from immunoSEQ multiplex PCR; TCRdb stores just in-frame clones and leaves some out. This repertoire shows about 210,000 clones, 84% found once; its top ten account for 9.5% to 10%. Sequenced sample: peripheral blood. The receptors come from a man aged 45 to 65 with active or convalescent COVID-19.

The V and J genes are TRBV9 and TRBJ1-6; possible D gene TRBD1, 6 bases. Trimming shortened V by 0 bases and J by 7 bases, and 11 bases separated the two germline ends. The CDR3 spans 15 residues. The germline gives CDR1 SGDLS, CDR2 YYNGEE. Here the CDR3 DNA reads TGTGCCAGCAGCGTAGGAGGGCAGGGGAATTCACCCCTCCACTTT. It encodes CASSVGGQGNSPLHF.

DNA for the CDR3: TGTGCCAGCAGTCCCGGGACAGGGAGATCCTACGAGCAGTACGTC. It translates to CASSPGTGRSYEQYV. The chain employs TRBV5-5 and TRBJ2-7; 9 nucleotides match TRBD1. Per germline, CDR1 SGHKS and CDR2 YYEKEE (reference sequence). V shed 5 bases, J shed 1 base, and the junction held 7 bases outside the gene matches. CDR3 length: 15 residues.

The chain joins TRBV12-3 or TRBV12-4 to TRBJ2-7; D may be TRBD1 (5 bases). V lost 5 bases and J lost 6, with 14 bases in between. This CDR3 is built from 13 residues. The CDR3 reads CASSPTYRGEQYV. DNA for the CDR3: TGTGCCAGCAGTCCGACTTATAGGGGCGAGCAGTACGTC.

The V call is TRBV6-6, the J call TRBJ2-7; TRBD1 matches at 7 bases. The CDR3 has 14 residues. V was clipped by 5 bases and J by 0 bases; unmatched bases: 4. CDR1 MNHNY and CDR2 SVGAGI come from the germline V gene (reference sequence). CDR3 sequence (DNA): TGTGCCAGCAGTAGGAGACAGGGCTCCTACGAGCAGTACGTC. Protein product: CASSRRQGSYEQYV.

The chain recombines TRBV4-2 with TRBJ2-2, with TRBD2 as a possible D gene (5 bases). Trimming removed 3 bases at V and 10 bases at J, with 9 bases between. This CDR3 is 12 amino acids long. Germline CDR1 reads LGHNA; CDR2 reads YNFKEQ. Here the CDR3 DNA reads TGTGCCAGCAGCCAGCAGCGGTCGGAGCTGTTTTTT. Amino acid sequence: CASSQQRSELFF.

The DNA of the CDR3 is TGTGCCAGCTCGCTCAGGACAACCGACTATGGCTACACCTTC. It is translated as CASSLRTTDYGYTF. The rearrangement uses TRBV18 and TRBJ1-2; a possible D gene is TRBD1 (5 bases). Trimming left V 6 bases short and J 3 bases short, with 14 bases between. The CDR3 has 14 residues. CDR1 is KGHSH and CDR2 is LQKENI in the germline V gene.

The chain uses TRBV24-1 and TRBJ1-1; possibly TRBD1 for D (6 bases). The germline V and J ends were trimmed by 7 bases and 7 bases, with 15 bases remaining between them. Germline values: CDR1 KGHDR, CDR2 SFDVKD. The CDR3 runs 13 residues. CDR3 amino acids: CATRKGEQIEAFF. CDR3 nucleotide sequence: TGTGCCACCAGAAAGGGGGAACAGATTGAAGCTTTCTTT.

The chain employs TRBV7-2 and TRBJ2-7; a possible D gene is TRBD2 (7 bases). This CDR3 region has 15 residues. V was cut by 2 bases and J by 3 bases, with 14 bases left in between. Germline CDR1 and CDR2: SGHTA and FQGNSA. The CDR3 here is CASSLYLGGLYEQYF. CDR3 nucleotide sequence: TGTGCCAGCAGCTTATATTTGGGGGGGCTCTACGAGCAGTACTTC. Full variable domain (rest looked up from reference TRBV7-2 and TRBJ2-7): GAGVSQSPSNKVTEKGKDVELRCDPISGHTALYWYRQSLGQGLEFLIYFQGNSAPDKSGLPSDRFSAERTGGSVSTLTIQRTQQEDSAVYLCASSLYLGGLYEQYFGPGTRLTVT.

The rearrangement uses TRBV18 and TRBJ1-1; 7 bases line up with TRBD1. With V trimmed by 5 bases and J by 3 bases, 9 bases remained unmatched. The CDR3 contains 15 residues. Looked up from germline, CDR1 is KGHSH and CDR2 is LQKENI. As DNA, the CDR3 is TGTGCCAGCTCATCGAAACAGGGGTCCGACACTGAAGCTTTCTTT. Translating gives CASSSKQGSDTEAFF.

V gene TRBV18 combines with J gene TRBJ1-2; D is unresolved. The length of the CDR3 is 15 residues. V gave up 1 base and J gave up 3 bases, with 12 bases separating them. Germline loops: CDR1 KGHSH, CDR2 LQKENI. In DNA form, the CDR3 reads TGTGCCAGCTCACCACTGACGGGAGCGGACTATGGCTACACCTTC. Translated: CASSPLTGADYGYTF.